This T cell receptor beta chain was sequenced for a study of control samples from healthy donors and cancer patients. Assay used: immunoSEQ multiplex PCR; TCRdb lists only in-frame clones, some missing. The sample shows 90,000 to 150,000 clones, around nine tenths of them seen only once. The material sequenced was blood. This TCR came from a man aged 25 to 40 in good health.

The CDR3 DNA is TGTGCCAGCCAAGTCCCTCGGGACAGGGAAGCTTTCTTT. Translating it yields CASQVPRDREAFF. The chain links TRBV6-5 to TRBJ1-1; 8 bases map to TRBD1. Germline CDR1 and CDR2: MNHEY and SVGAGI. This CDR3 spans 13 amino acids. The J segment lost 8 bases and the V segment lost 8 bases, leaving 10 bases of the junction unmatched.